A selection of T cell receptor beta chains follows, all from one sample in a study of metastatic and nonmetastatic thyroid tumors. TCRdb re-clonotyped the PCR reads via MiXCR. Here the sample spans some 40,000 clones, 15% to 20% being singletons. The sequenced sample consisted of tumor tissue. The source is a female donor with papillary thyroid cancer or a benign thyroid nodule (not recorded which). Some clones in this sample may be carry-over from other donors' samples. CDR3s include the opening cysteine and the closing phenylalanine or tryptophan. D genes are given only for firm matches. Size tells how often a clone was seen (once, few, many) or the class of an expanded clone, and some rows leave it out.

TGTGCCAGCAGTCCCTTACCCAATTCACCCCTCCACTTT	CASSPLPNSPLHF	TRBJ1-6	TRBV6-2/TRBV6-3	many	-
TGCAGTGCTCCCTGGGGGGTGGAAGATACCCAGTACTTC	CSAPWGVEDTQYF	TRBJ2-5	TRBV20-1	-	-
TGTGCCAGCAGCCTTGGACTAGCGGGAGACGAGCAGTACTTC	CASSLGLAGDEQYF	TRBJ2-7	TRBV2	many	TRBD2
TGTGCCAGCAGCTGGGGGGGACAGGGTCAATACGAGCAGTACTTC	CASSWGGQGQYEQYF	TRBJ2-7	TRBV5-8	many	TRBD1
TGTGCCAGCTCACCACGGACATTGGGTGACACCGGGGAGCTGTTTTTT	CASSPRTLGDTGELFF	TRBJ2-2	TRBV18	many	-
TGTGCCAGCAGGATGTGGGCGGGGGGGATCCTGAACGAGCAGTACTTC	CASRMWAGGILNEQYF	TRBJ2-7	TRBV6-1	-	TRBD2
TGCAGTGCTAGACTTGGACTAGCGGGGGAATTGATGGGGACCCAGTACTTC	CSARLGLAGELMGTQYF	TRBJ2-5	TRBV20-1	-	TRBD2
TGCGCCAGCAGCCAAGATCAAAGGGACGGTTATAATTCACCCCTCCACTTT	CASSQDQRDGYNSPLHF	TRBJ1-6	TRBV4-1	-	-
TGTGCCAGCAGCTTGGCCTGGGACAGCAACTATGGCTACACCTTC	CASSLAWDSNYGYTF	TRBJ1-2	TRBV5-4	many	TRBD1
TGTGCCAGCAGCCCGACCGGGACTAGCGTTGAGCAGTTCTTC	CASSPTGTSVEQFF	TRBJ2-1	TRBV7-2	many	TRBD2
TGCAGTGCTAGAGATCCGGCTAGCGGAAAATACAATGAGCAGTTCTTC	CSARDPASGKYNEQFF	TRBJ2-1	TRBV20-1	many	TRBD2
TGTGCCAGCAGCTTAGTCTTGACTAGCGGTAGCTCCTACGAGCAGTACTTC	CASSLVLTSGSSYEQYF	TRBJ2-7	TRBV11-2	-	TRBD2
TGTGCCAGCAGCGTAGCCCCGGACAGGGCTAGCTATGGCTACACCTTC	CASSVAPDRASYGYTF	TRBJ1-2	TRBV9	many	TRBD1
TGCAGTGCTAGATATTCCGGGTTTGGGACACCCCTCCACTTT	CSARYSGFGTPLHF	TRBJ1-6	TRBV20-1	many	-
TGTGCCAGCAGCGCCCCGGGACTAGCGAGGGAGCAGTACTTC	CASSAPGLAREQYF	TRBJ2-7	TRBV7-2	many	TRBD2
TGTGCCAGCAGCTTACACGTCAAGAACACTGAAGCTTTCTTT	CASSLHVKNTEAFF	TRBJ1-1	TRBV7-6	many	-
TGTGCCAGCAGCTTCGCCGGCGGTTACGAGCAGTACTTC	CASSFAGGYEQYF	TRBJ2-7	TRBV11-2	many	-
TGCGCCAGCAGGTGGGAGTCTGGAAACACCATATATTTT	CASRWESGNTIYF	TRBJ1-3	TRBV5-1	many	-
TGTGCCAGCAGTCAGGGAATTGGGCATGGTGTTTCACCCCTCCACTTT	CASSQGIGHGVSPLHF	TRBJ1-6	TRBV6-1	-	-
TGTGCCAGCAGTGGGGCGTCCTACGAGCAGTACTTC	CASSGASYEQYF	TRBJ2-7	TRBV28	-	-
TGTGCCAGCAGCTTGGTGCCCGAGCCCTACAATGAGCAGTTCTTC	CASSLVPEPYNEQFF	TRBJ2-1	TRBV7-2	-	-
TGTGCCAGCAGTGAAGGGTGGCATCAGTTCTTC	CASSEGWHQFF	TRBJ2-1	TRBV6-1	few	-
TGTGCCAGCTCAGAGGCGGGGGCGCCCTACGAGCAGTACTTC	CASSEAGAPYEQYF	TRBJ2-7	TRBV28	-	-
TGTGCCAGCAGCTTAGCCGTAGCTAGCGGGGGTTCCTACGAGCAGTACTTC	CASSLAVASGGSYEQYF	TRBJ2-7	TRBV7-2	medium-sized	TRBD2
TGTGCCAGTTGGGACAGGGACAATGAGCAGTTCTTC	CASWDRDNEQFF	TRBJ2-1	TRBV6-2/TRBV6-3	many	TRBD1